A selection of T cell receptor beta chains follows, all from one sample in a study of breast tumors, draining lymph nodes, adjacent tissues. From the multiplex PCR reads, TCRdb called clonotypes with MiXCR, one entry per CDR3 protein. The sample gives 150,000 to 250,000 distinct CDR3 sequences, roughly 31% of which show up once; roughly 4% is in the top ten. The sequenced sample was axillary lymph node tissue. Receptor source: a female donor with breast cancer. Some clones in this sample may be carry-over from other donors' samples. Both conserved end residues are part of each CDR3. The D gene is left open where the match is weak. Some rows have no size entry. The others give once, few or many, or a class for an expanded clone.

>TRBV7-6|TRBD1|TRBJ2-2|-
TGTGCCGGGACAGGGGGCGCGGCGAACACCGGGGAGCTGTTTTTT
CAGTGGAANTGELFF
>TRBV6-6|-|TRBJ1-3|many
TGTGCCAGCAGTTCGGCCATAACCTCTGGAAACACCATATATTTT
CASSSAITSGNTIYF
>TRBV7-6|-|TRBJ2-2|medium-sized
TGTGCCAGCAGCAGGGACCCGAACACCGGGGAGCTGTTTTTT
CASSRDPNTGELFF
>TRBV7-8|-|TRBJ1-6|many
TGTGCCAGCAGCAACTCCGGGGTGAATAATTCACCCCTCCACTTT
CASSNSGVNNSPLHF
>TRBV6-6|-|TRBJ2-7|few
TGTGCCAGCAGTCACTCAGACTATACCTCCTACGAGCAGTACTTC
CASSHSDYTSYEQYF
>TRBV6-5|-|TRBJ1-2|many
TGTGCCAGCAGTTACGACGGACTGGAATATGGCTACACCTTC
CASSYDGLEYGYTF
>TRBV15|TRBD2|TRBJ2-5|many
TGTGCCACCAGCAGAGACCCACTGGGACTAGCGGGAGAGGGGACCCAGTACTTC
CATSRDPLGLAGEGTQYF
>TRBV19|-|TRBJ1-5|many
TGTGCCAGTAGTATGGGACCTTATAGCAATCAGCCCCAGCATTTT
CASSMGPYSNQPQHF
>TRBV7-2|-|TRBJ1-4|-
TGTGCCAGCAGCTTTGGGGGGCCGGGAGAAAAACTGCTCTTT
CASSFGGPGEKLLF
>TRBV20-1|TRBD2|TRBJ2-1|many
TGCAGTGCTAGAGACCTAGCGGGAGAGATGAATGAGCAGTTCTTC
CSARDLAGEMNEQFF
>TRBV4-2|TRBD2|TRBJ2-4|many
TGTGCCAGCAGCCAAGAAACTAGCGGAGACATTCAGTACTTC
CASSQETSGDIQYF
>TRBV29-1|-|TRBJ2-2|-
TGCAGCGTAGGGACAGGGGAGCTGTTTTTT
CSVGTGELFF
>TRBV14|TRBD1|TRBJ1-2|many
TGTGCCAGCAGCCCCGGACAGGGGGCGAGGTATGGCTACACCTTC
CASSPGQGARYGYTF
>TRBV19|-|TRBJ1-1|-
TGTGCCAGTAATATACCGGGACGGAACACTGAAGCTTTCTTT
CASNIPGRNTEAFF
>TRBV6-5|-|TRBJ1-3|many
TGTGCCAGCGGATACTCTGGAAACACCATATATTTT
CASGYSGNTIYF
>TRBV12-3/TRBV12-4|-|TRBJ1-2|many
TGTGCCAGCAGTTTAAAGTCGTCTAACTATGGCTACACCTTC
CASSLKSSNYGYTF
>TRBV20-1|TRBD1|TRBJ1-5|many
TGCAGTGCTTCCCGGACAGGGGTCGGCAATCAGCCCCAGCATTTT
CSASRTGVGNQPQHF
>TRBV19|TRBD1|TRBJ1-2|many
TGTGCCAGTAGTCCAGGACAGGGGGCTCATGGCTACACCTTC
CASSPGQGAHGYTF
>TRBV11-2|-|TRBJ2-5|many
TGTGCCAGCAGACGGACTCCCCAGGAGACCCAGTACTTC
CASRRTPQETQYF
>TRBV9|-|TRBJ2-2|many
TGTGCCAGCAGCCTCGGGACTTCGAACACCGGGGAGCTGTTTTTT
CASSLGTSNTGELFF
>TRBV12-3/TRBV12-4|-|TRBJ2-7|-
TGTGCCAGCAGTCGCACGGACGAGCGGTACTTC
CASSRTDERYF
>TRBV2|-|TRBJ1-5|-
TGTGCCAGCAGTAGAGGGCGGGTACATCAGCCCCAGCATTTT
CASSRGRVHQPQHF
>TRBV20-1|-|TRBJ2-3|-
TGCAGTGCGACGCCGGACGGGAGAAGTGATGAGCAGTATTTT
CSATPDGRSDEQYF
>TRBV7-8|-|TRBJ1-2|many
TGTGCCAGCAGCCTGGGAACAGGGCAAGTGGGCTACACCTTC
CASSLGTGQVGYTF
>TRBV11-2|-|TRBJ1-2|many
TGTGCCAGCAGCTTAGAAGGGGATGGCTACACCTTC
CASSLEGDGYTF
>TRBV2|-|TRBJ2-7|many
TGTGCCAGCAGGGCGGGGCTTCTCTGGGGTTCCTACGAGCAGTACTTC
CASRAGLLWGSYEQYF
>TRBV5-6|TRBD2|TRBJ2-7|many
TGTGCCAGCAGCTTGAACGGGAGAAAGGGACTAGCGGGAAATAAGCAGTACTTC
CASSLNGRKGLAGNKQYF
>TRBV27|-|TRBJ2-7|-
TGTGCCAGCAGTCCGAGACAGGACTGGGTGTGG
CASSPRQDWVW
>TRBV5-1|-|TRBJ2-6|-
TGCGCCAGCAGCTTGCCTGGGGCCAACGTCCTGACTTTC
CASSLPGANVLTF
>TRBV24-1|-|TRBJ1-5|many
TGTGCCAACGATCAGCCCCAGCATTTT
CANDQPQHF
>TRBV6-6|-|TRBJ1-1|-
TGTGCCAGCAGTTCCTCGGGGTTGGCTTTCTTT
CASSSSGLAFF
>TRBV14|-|TRBJ2-2|-
TGTGCCAGCAGCCAAGGGGTCCTGGGGGAGCTGTTTTTT
CASSQGVLGELFF
>TRBV7-6|-|TRBJ2-1|few
TGTGCCAGCAGCGACCCGGACAGCTACAATGAGCAGTTCTTC
CASSDPDSYNEQFF
>TRBV7-8|TRBD1|TRBJ1-4|-
TGTGCCAGCAGCTTAGCGGGGGCAGGGGGCTTT
CASSLAGAGGF
>TRBV20-1|TRBD2|TRBJ2-3|many
TGCAGTGCTGTTAGCGGGGGAGCTAGCACAGATACGCAGTATTTT
CSAVSGGASTDTQYF
>TRBV6-1|TRBD2|TRBJ2-3|-
TGTGCCAGCAGTGAGGGACTAGCGGGAGGGCCCCTAGATACGCAGTATTTT
CASSEGLAGGPLDTQYF
>TRBV25-1|TRBD1|TRBJ2-2|many
TGTGCCAGCAGTGACAGGGGGCGCCCGGTTACCGGGGAGCTGTTTTTT
CASSDRGRPVTGELFF
>TRBV6-2/TRBV6-3|TRBD2|TRBJ2-1|few
TGTGCCAGCAGAGATTGGACTAGCGGGACTTCTGAGCAGTTCTTC
CASRDWTSGTSEQFF
>TRBV11-2|TRBD1|TRBJ2-7|-
TGTGCCAGCAGCTTAGTTGGGACAGGGTCCACCCATTCCTACGAGCAGTACTTC
CASSLVGTGSTHSYEQYF
>TRBV2|-|TRBJ2-1|many
TGTGCCAGCACGAGGGGTTGGAATGAGCAGTTCTTC
CASTRGWNEQFF